These 5 T cell receptor beta chains came from one sample sequenced in a study of T cell clonotyping in hematopoietic cell transplantation. Sequencing was performed with immunoSEQ multiplex PCR; in TCRdb, only in-frame clones are kept and a portion is missing. Of thousands of clones listed, 70% to 85% are singletons. The sequenced sample was peripheral blood mononuclear cells, obtained 100 days after allogeneic stem cell transplant. The receptors shown here come from a male patient aged 45-60 years who had an allogeneic stem cell transplant from an unrelated donor, so the T cells may come from the graft donor. Some clones in this sample may be carry-over from other donors' samples.

The chain combines TRBV7-9 with TRBJ2-1; D is undetermined. The CDR3 is 12 residues long. The V and J ends lost 5 bases and 7 bases respectively, with 9 bases between them. Looked up from germline, CDR1 is SEHNR and CDR2 is FQNEAQ (reference sequence). CDR3 amino acids: CASSQESNEQFF. In nucleotides, the CDR3 is TGTGCCAGCAGCCAGGAGTCGAATGAGCAGTTCTTC.

This chain links TRBV11-2 with TRBJ1-1, with D perhaps TRBD1 (5 bases). The CDR3 runs 15 residues. Germline V lookup: CDR1 SGHAT, CDR2 FQNNGV. V shed 2 bases and J shed 8 bases, with 18 bases lying between them. The CDR3 DNA is TGTGCCAGCAGCTTAAATCCGGGGGAGGTCACCGAAGCTTTCTTT. This encodes CASSLNPGEVTEAFF.

CDR3 DNA: TGTGCCAGCAGCTTTGGACTAGCGGGAGGATTCACAGATACGCAGTATTTT. Protein product: CASSFGLAGGFTDTQYF. V is TRBV11-2 and J is TRBJ2-3; 14 bases fit TRBD2. Losses at the gene ends were 3 bases for V and 2 bases for J; bases not matched to a gene: 4. CDR1 and CDR2 from the germline V gene are SGHAT and FQNNGV. The CDR3 is made up of 17 amino acids. The full variable domain, in which reference TRBV11-2 and TRBJ2-3 provide the parts outside the CDR3, is EAGVAQSPRYKIIEKRQSVAFWCNPISGHATLYWYQQILGQGPKLLIQFQNNGVVDDSQLPKDRFSAERLKGVDSTLKIQPAKLEDSAVYLCASSFGLAGGFTDTQYFGPGTRLTVL.

V and J are TRBV6-4 and TRBJ2-5, with D possibly being TRBD1 (7 bases). Per germline, CDR1 MRHNA and CDR2 SNTAGT. CDR3 length equals 15 residues. Trimming removed 3 bases from V and 4 bases from J, with 15 bases in between. CDR3 DNA sequence: TGTGCCAGCAGTGAATCAGGAGGGGGCACAGAGACCCAGTACTTC. Amino acid sequence: CASSESGGGTETQYF.

The chain has TRBV5-1 and TRBJ1-2; D gene ambiguous. From germline, CDR1 is SGHRS and CDR2 YFSETQ. V lost 4 bases, J lost 2 bases, and 12 bases lay in between. The length of the CDR3 is 14 residues. The CDR3 region is CASSPAVRNYGYTF. The CDR3 bases are TGCGCCAGCAGCCCTGCGGTCAGAAACTATGGCTACACCTTC.